The rows below give T cell receptor beta chains drawn from one sample of a study of cytomegalovirus exposure and HLA in healthy donors. TCRdb's copy holds only in-frame clones and misses some; the assay was immunoSEQ multiplex PCR. The table records 90,000 to 110,000 clones, 60% to 80% of them present only once. Sequenced sample: PBMCs. Every receptor here comes from a man aged 30-40 years in good health and CMV-seronegative. The CDR3 runs from the conserved cysteine through the conserved F or W. A D gene is named only where the DNA matches it firmly. The size field is filled for only some rows; it gives once, few, many or a size class.

V	J	size	D	CDR3	DNA
TRBV4-1	TRBJ2-2	.	.	CASSHLVAGELFF	TGCGCCAGCAGCCATTTAGTAGCCGGGGAGCTGTTTTTT
TRBV5-1	TRBJ2-5	.	.	CASSLVGGPETQYF	TGCGCCAGCAGCTTGGTAGGCGGTCCAGAGACCCAGTACTTC
TRBV28	TRBJ2-5	.	TRBD2	CASSRLAGGGETQYF	TGTGCCAGCAGCCGACTAGCGGGAGGGGGGGAGACCCAGTACTTC
TRBV7-2	TRBJ2-3	.	TRBD2	CASSPDTLAGGTDTQYF	TGTGCCAGCAGCCCAGACACACTAGCGGGAGGCACAGATACGCAGTATTTT
TRBV19	TRBJ2-3	.	.	CATASGDTQYF	TGTGCCACTGCGTCGGGAGATACGCAGTATTTT
TRBV7-2	TRBJ2-7	.	.	CASSLTGGDSYEQYF	TGTGCCAGCAGCTTAACCGGCGGGGACTCCTACGAGCAGTACTTC
TRBV5-8	TRBJ2-1	.	TRBD2	CASSLYGASGRSDEQFF	TGTGCCAGCAGCTTGTACGGGGCTAGCGGGAGGAGCGATGAGCAGTTCTTC
TRBV5-1	TRBJ1-2	once	.	CASRPRGDYGYTF	TGCGCCAGCAGGCCCCGGGGGGACTATGGCTACACCTTC
TRBV11-3	TRBJ1-1	.	.	CASTHSTVEAFF	TGTGCCAGCACCCATTCGACAGTTGAAGCTTTCTTT
TRBV7-2	TRBJ2-1	.	.	CASSFSGPYNEQFF	TGTGCCAGCAGCTTCAGCGGTCCCTACAATGAGCAGTTCTTC
TRBV5-1	TRBJ2-3	.	.	CASSLAGITDTQYF	TGCGCCAGCAGCTTAGCGGGTATCACAGATACGCAGTATTTT
TRBV15	TRBJ1-1	.	.	CATSGPGWETEAFF	TGTGCCACCAGCGGACCAGGGTGGGAAACTGAAGCTTTCTTT
TRBV4-3	TRBJ1-3	.	TRBD1	CASSPGQAGNTIYF	TGCGCCAGCAGCCCGGGACAGGCTGGAAACACCATATATTTT
TRBV28	TRBJ2-5	.	.	CASQLSGGKETQYF	TGTGCCAGTCAACTAAGCGGAGGGAAGGAGACCCAGTACTTC
TRBV29-1	TRBJ2-2	.	.	CSVYDPADTGELFF	TGCAGCGTTTACGACCCAGCGGACACCGGGGAGCTGTTTTTT
TRBV18	TRBJ2-7	.	TRBD1	CASSPGQGVEQYF	TGTGCCAGCTCACCGGGACAGGGGGTAGAGCAGTACTTC
TRBV2	TRBJ2-1	.	.	CASRGSEGRPPYNEQFF	TGTGCCAGCAGGGGCTCGGAGGGGAGGCCCCCTTACAATGAGCAGTTCTTC
TRBV7-2	TRBJ1-2	.	.	CASSLGRYGYTF	TGTGCCAGCAGCTTAGGCAGATATGGCTACACCTTC
TRBV27	TRBJ2-7	.	TRBD1	CASSPLGTDYGMTYEQYF	TGTGCCAGCAGTCCCCTCGGGACAGACTACGGCATGACCTACGAGCAGTACTTC
TRBV4-3	TRBJ2-3	few	TRBD1	CASSQDLRQGPRTDTQYF	TGCGCCAGCAGCCAAGATCTAAGACAGGGCCCACGCACAGATACGCAGTATTTT
TRBV7-2	TRBJ1-1	.	.	CASSWEMNTEAFF	TGTGCCAGCAGCTGGGAGATGAACACTGAAGCTTTCTTT
TRBV7-3	TRBJ2-7	.	TRBD2	CASSLKGTTSGSYEQYF	TGTGCCAGCAGCTTAAAAGGGACCACTAGCGGTTCCTACGAGCAGTACTTC
TRBV5-6	TRBJ1-1	.	TRBD1	CASSLLDRGYTEAFF	TGTGCCAGCAGCTTGTTGGACAGGGGGTACACTGAAGCTTTCTTT
TRBV6-1	TRBJ2-7	few	.	CASSDRYEQYF	TGTGCCAGCAGTGACAGATACGAGCAGTACTTC
TRBV7-3	TRBJ2-1	once	TRBD2	CASSLIGREYDEQFF	TGTGCCAGCAGCTTAATCGGGCGGGAGTACGATGAGCAGTTCTTC
TRBV6-1	TRBJ2-1	.	TRBD2	CASSETSGYNEQFF	TGTGCCAGCAGTGAGACTAGCGGATACAATGAGCAGTTCTTC